This record looks at one T cell receptor beta chain sequence and its context. Germline trimming cut 8 bases from V and 5 bases from J; bases unmatched to any gene: 12. Germline CDR1 MNHEY, CDR2 SVGAGI. The CDR3 spans 15 residues. These data originate in a study of blood T cell repertoires in COVID-19. At the level of the study: Sites in the United States, Italy and Spain provided acute and convalescent COVID-19 samples.

Here immunoSEQ multiplex PCR was the method, and the copy in TCRdb shows in-frame clones only, minus some. The table has under 65,000 clones, approximately 86% seen once; the top ten hold around 1.4%. The rearrangement links TRBV6-5 to TRBJ2-5, with 9 bases lining up with TRBD1. Sequences were obtained from peripheral blood. This clonotype was obtained from a man aged 55-75 years with acute or convalescent COVID-19. The CDR3, as DNA: TGTGCCAGCGCCTCGATGACAGGGGGTGTGGAGACCCAGTACTTC. Its translation: CASASMTGGVETQYF.